This TCR beta chain was captured by sequencing in a study of shared clonotypes between healthy human individuals. Overall study context: Donors had three CD4 naive, three CD4 memory, two CD8 naive and one CD8 memory plate apiece.

The trim removed 3 bases at V and 6 bases at J, leaving 10 bases unmatched. The CDR3 is 15 residues long. Germline V gene sequence: CDR1 GTSNPN, CDR2 SVGIG (reference sequence). Data came from immunoSEQ multiplex PCR; TCRdb stores just in-frame clones and leaves some out. The repertoire consists of about 2.5 million clones, with less than 95% occurring once and the leading ten covering 0.37%. The sequence was collected from a man aged 18 to 35 in good health. Some clones in this sample may be carry-over from other donors' samples. The specimen was naive CD4+ T cells from PBMCs. As to subset: CD45RA+ positively selected. The chain carries TRBV30 and TRBJ2-1; TRBD2 matches at 8 bases. The CDR3 loop reads CAWRMMGLGGNEQFF. In DNA, the CDR3 is TGTGCCTGGAGGATGATGGGACTAGGGGGCAATGAGCAGTTCTTC.